The present T cell receptor beta chain was sequenced within a study of T-cell reconstitution after alpha-beta-depleted transplantation in children. Study results and limitations: Newly produced T cells mostly accounted for T-cell counts and diversity one year post-transplant. Some patients' high day-60 TCRbeta diversity was traced to surviving recipient T cells and thymic progenitors. At around two months after transplant, the alpha-beta T cells were reportedly derived from several hundred expanded clones that came from non-depleted graft cells.

Concerning this clonotype: Its specificity is not known.

During its preparation, the TCRbeta library received unique molecular identifiers. Using its own MiXCR run on the PCR reads, TCRdb lists one record per CDR3 protein. The sample yields about 900,000 distinct CDR3 sequences, around 30% seen once. Unmatched junction bases numbered 9, after V lost 0 bases and J lost 3 bases. From germline, CDR1 is SGHRS and CDR2 YFSETQ. This CDR3 has 17 residues. V is TRBV5-1 and J is TRBJ2-7; 10 bases are a match to TRBD1. This material consisted of PBMCs, mostly from graft donor cells, taken 360 days after TCRalphabeta/CD19-depleted stem cell transplant. This receptor was identified in a boy younger than two who had a stem cell transplant for SCID, so the T cells may come from the graft donor. The CDR3 loop is CASSLAVVGQGNYEQYF. The CDR3 DNA reads as TGCGCCAGCAGCTTGGCAGTGGTGGGACAGGGGAACTACGAGCAGTACTTC.